This entry lists 26 T cell receptor beta chains sequenced from one sample in a study of shared clonotypes between healthy human individuals. Profiled with immunoSEQ multiplex PCR; TCRdb holds only in-frame clones, not every one. The sample comprises 170,000 or so clones, around 63% of which are singletons, and 8.5% to 12% rests with the top ten. Input material: memory CD4+ T cells sorted from blood. Subset reported: CD45RA-negative fraction. The receptors originated from a man aged 25-40 years in good health.

The chain uses TRBV7-6 and TRBJ2-7, with D maybe TRBD2 (6 bases). The DNA end lines up better with TRBJ2-5; the J call may be wrong. CDR3 length: 14 amino acids. The V gene's germline CDR1 is SGHVS and CDR2 FNYEAQ. CDR3 in DNA: TGTGCCAGCAGCAAGACCGGGACTCGAGAGACCCAGTACTTC. Translation: CASSKTGTRETQYF.

The chain joins TRBV7-2 to TRBJ2-6, with D hard to call. This CDR3 is 12 amino acids long. The germline V gene encodes CDR1 SGHTA and CDR2 FQGNSA. V was trimmed by 1 base and J by 12 bases, leaving 7 bases between them. The chain's CDR3 is CASSLGTPVLTF. Here the CDR3 DNA reads TGTGCCAGCAGCTTAGGGACGCCCGTCCTGACTTTC.

The chain recombines TRBV7-2 with TRBJ1-1; unclear D gene. V was cut by 5 bases and J by 0 bases, with 13 bases left in between. Per germline, CDR1 SGHTA and CDR2 FQGNSA. The CDR3 covers 15 residues. CDR3: CASSLLSGMNTEAFF. Here the CDR3 DNA reads TGTGCCAGCAGCCTTTTGTCCGGCATGAACACTGAAGCTTTCTTT.

CDR3 in amino acids: CATSRSLGTGRNEQFF. The CDR3 DNA reads TGTGCCACCAGCAGATCACTAGGCACAGGGAGGAATGAGCAGTTCTTC. The chain carries TRBV15 and TRBJ2-1; D is possibly TRBD1 or TRBD2 (6 bases each). V lost 2 bases to trimming and J lost 7 bases, with 18 bases between them. The CDR3 is 16 residues long. Germline CDR1 reads LNHNV; CDR2 reads YYDKDF (reference sequence). The full variable domain, rest sourced from reference TRBV15 and TRBJ2-1, is DAMVIQNPRYQVTQFGKPVTLSCSQTLNHNVMYWYQQKSSQAPKLLFHYYDKDFNNEADTPDNFQSRRPNTSFCFLDIRSPGLGDTAMYLCATSRSLGTGRNEQFFGPGTRLTVL.

This clone was detected a few times. CDR3 in DNA: TGTGCCAGCTCACCACGGACAGGGGATGGCTACACCTTC. Its translation is CASSPRTGDGYTF. The chain recombines TRBV18 with TRBJ1-2; 9 positions agree with TRBD1. The CDR3 is made up of 13 amino acids. V lost 1 base to trimming and J lost 6 bases; unmatched junction nucleotides: 0. Germline V gene lookup returns CDR1 KGHSH and CDR2 LQKENI.

This chain joins TRBV6-1 and TRBJ2-7; maybe TRBD2 (5 bases). Trimming took 4 bases from V and 3 from J, leaving 16 bases between them. CDR1 is MNHNS, CDR2 SASEGT, per germline. This CDR3 spans 15 amino acids. The CDR3 reads CASSGWELGFYEQYF. As DNA, the CDR3 is TGTGCCAGCAGTGGGTGGGAGCTCGGATTCTACGAGCAGTACTTC.

The rearrangement joins TRBV28 to TRBJ2-7; D perhaps matches TRBD2 (5 bases). From germline, CDR1 is MDHEN and CDR2 SYDVKM. This CDR3 has 15 residues. The V end lost 6 bases, the J end lost 3 bases, and 18 bases lay between the germline ends. DNA for the CDR3: TGTGCCAGCAGGAACGGCGGGCCTGGCAACTACGAGCAGTACTTC. Protein sequence: CASRNGGPGNYEQYF.

This clone appeared a few times. J is TRBJ2-7 and V is TRBV28; either TRBD1 or TRBD2 may supply D (5 bases each). CDR1 and CDR2 (germline): MDHEN, SYDVKM. The CDR3 totals 14 residues. Trimming cost V 5 bases and J 3 bases, with 14 bases left between them. The CDR3 DNA reads as TGTGCCAGCAGTGCAGTGGGACGGAACTACGAGCAGTACTTC. Its protein is CASSAVGRNYEQYF.

The chain recombines TRBV5-4 with TRBJ2-2, with TRBD1 matching over 7 bases. The CDR3 is 16 residues long. V shed 4 bases and J 4 bases; nucleotides not matched to a gene: 10. Germline V gives CDR1 SGHNT, CDR2 YYREEE (reference sequence). CDR3 coding DNA: TGTGCCAGCAGCCCACCGGGACAGATATTCACCGGGGAGCTGTTTTTT. Its protein is CASSPPGQIFTGELFF.

This chain connects TRBV5-6 to TRBJ1-2; 9 nucleotides match TRBD1. Germline CDR1 is SGHDT and CDR2 is YYEEEE. Germline trimming cut 4 bases from V and 4 bases from J; bases unmatched to any gene: 5. CDR3 length: 14 amino acids. The CDR3 region is CASSPRDRVYGYTF. CDR3 nucleotides: TGTGCCAGCAGCCCCCGGGACAGGGTCTATGGCTACACCTTC.

This clone was observed once. The rearrangement joins TRBV9 to TRBJ2-7; maybe TRBD2 (6 bases). Germline values: CDR1 SGDLS, CDR2 YYNGEE. Trimming took off 2 bases at V and 0 bases at J, with 15 bases between the two ends. This CDR3 is 16 amino acids long. Here the CDR3 DNA reads TGTGCCAGCAGCGTTTCCGCGGGGCTGAGCTCCTACGAGCAGTACTTC. This sequence encodes CASSVSAGLSSYEQYF.

This clone was picked up a small number of times. The rearrangement uses TRBV7-8 and TRBJ2-5; no clear D gene. V lost 5 bases and J 5 bases, leaving 3 bases between the germline ends. There are 10 residues in the CDR3. Germline V gene data show CDR1 as SGHVS and CDR2 as FQNEAQ. The CDR3 DNA sequence: TGTGCCAGCAGCCGGGAGACCCAGTACTTC. This codes for CASSRETQYF.

This clone has a handful of counts. The chain combines TRBV2 with TRBJ1-2; no clear D gene. CDR1 and CDR2 (germline): SNHLY, FYNNEI. The CDR3 length is 12 residues. V shed 7 bases and J shed 8 bases, with 14 bases lying between them. The CDR3, as DNA: TGTGCCAGCAATCCGCAGGTTAAAGGCTACACCTTC. Translated: CASNPQVKGYTF.

V is TRBV5-4 and J is TRBJ2-7; D could derive from TRBD1 or TRBD2 (5 bases each). The CDR3 has 12 amino acids. Trimming pared 6 bases from V and 3 bases from J, leaving 10 bases between. Germline CDR1 and CDR2: SGHNT and YYREEE (reference sequence). In DNA form, the CDR3 reads TGTGCCAGCACCCTTGGGGGCTACGAGCAGTACTTC. Residues: CASTLGGYEQYF.

This sequence joins TRBV10-1 and TRBJ2-1; possible D gene TRBD2, 5 bases. The germline gives CDR1 WNHNN, CDR2 SYGVQD (reference sequence). This CDR3 has 14 amino acids. With 5 bases removed from V and 5 bases from J, the gap between germline ends came to 13 bases. Here the CDR3 reads CASSTGLAHNEQFF. CDR3 sequence (DNA): TGCGCCAGCAGTACTGGACTGGCCCACAATGAGCAGTTCTTC.

The CDR3 DNA follows: TGCGCCAGCAGCCCTAGAACTTGCAGGGGGCACGGCGAGCAGTACTTC. Protein sequence: CASSPRTCRGHGEQYF. The V gene is TRBV23-1, the J gene TRBJ2-7; 8 nucleotides agree with TRBD1. TRBV23-1 has ORF status, its function being uncertain. Losses at the gene ends were 6 bases for V and 6 bases for J; bases not matched to a gene: 16. The CDR3 is 16 amino acids.

V is TRBV5-1 and J is TRBJ2-1; D is perhaps TRBD1 (5 bases). V lost 2 bases, J lost 8 bases, and 17 bases lay in between. The CDR3 is 15 amino acids. Germline CDR1 reads SGHRS; CDR2 reads YFSETQ. CDR3 nucleotide sequence: TGCGCCAGCAGCTTCTCAGGGTACTCTTTCGATGAGCAGTTCTTC. Its protein is CASSFSGYSFDEQFF.

The J gene is TRBJ1-1, the V gene TRBV11-2, with D perhaps TRBD1 (5 bases). The ends were cut back, 5 bases at V and 0 bases at J, with 10 bases in the middle. The CDR3 is made up of 14 amino acids. Germline V CDR1 and CDR2: SGHAT, FQNNGV. The CDR3 region is CASSRGVVNTEAFF. CDR3 in DNA: TGTGCCAGCAGCCGAGGGGTCGTGAACACTGAAGCTTTCTTT.

The V and J genes are TRBV10-1 and TRBJ2-3; D is possibly TRBD2 (6 bases). From germline, CDR1 is WNHNN and CDR2 SYGVQD (reference sequence). The CDR3 is made up of 13 amino acids. V gave up 6 bases and J gave up 6 bases, with 13 bases separating them. The CDR3 DNA follows: TGCGCCAGCAGCCGGGACTTTCTCGATACGCAGTATTTT. Translating it yields CASSRDFLDTQYF.

The DNA of the CDR3 is TGTGCCAGCTCACCACTAGCGGGAGATGCAGATACGCAGTATTTT. Amino acids: CASSPLAGDADTQYF. This chain uses TRBV18 with TRBJ2-3; 9 bases fit TRBD2. CDR3 length: 15 residues. J was trimmed by 4 bases and V by 1 base; bases with no gene match: 3. CDR1 and CDR2 (germline): KGHSH, LQKENI.

The rearrangement joins TRBV7-7 to TRBJ2-5; D possibly corresponds to TRBD2 (5 bases). There are 14 residues in the CDR3. Between the trimmed V and J ends, which lost 5 bases and 6 bases, there was a span of 16 bases. Germline lookup yields CDR1 SSHAT and CDR2 FNYEAQ (reference sequence). Here the CDR3 DNA reads TGTGCCAGCAGCCCTTCACGAGGAGGACAGACCCAGTACTTC. Its translation: CASSPSRGGQTQYF.

The chain couples TRBV5-6 to TRBJ2-5; no clear D gene. Germline CDR1 and CDR2: SGHDT and YYEEEE. Between the trimmed V and J ends, which lost 4 bases and 7 bases, there was a span of 11 bases. The CDR3 runs to 12 residues. The CDR3 region is CASSNDGRTQYF. The CDR3 region has the DNA TGTGCCAGCAGCAACGATGGGCGGACCCAGTACTTC.

This clone has at least ten counts. The V and J genes are TRBV7-3 and TRBJ2-7; D might be TRBD1 (5 bases). V lost 4 bases and J 5 bases, leaving 15 bases between the germline ends. The CDR3 consists of 14 residues. CDR1 and CDR2 from the germline V gene are SGHTA and FQGTGA. CDR3 residues: CASSSSGQADEQYF. Here the CDR3 DNA reads TGTGCCAGCAGCTCCTCAGGGCAGGCGGACGAGCAGTACTTC.

The chain combines TRBV5-1 with TRBJ2-6, with 7 bases lining up with TRBD1. The CDR3 extends over 17 amino acids. Germline V gene lookup returns CDR1 SGHRS and CDR2 YFSETQ. The ends lost 4 bases at V and 1 base at J; junction bases unmatched: 8. This CDR3 reads CASSPMLQGSGANVLTF. The CDR3 DNA follows: TGCGCCAGCAGCCCTATGTTACAGGGGTCTGGGGCCAACGTCCTGACTTTC.

The chain links TRBV11-2 to TRBJ2-1; D might be TRBD2 (5 bases). Trimming removed 6 bases from V and 0 bases from J, with 12 bases in between. The CDR3 spans 15 residues. The germline V gene encodes CDR1 SGHAT and CDR2 FQNNGV. CDR3 sequence (DNA): TGTGCCAGCAGGATGAGCGGAAGCTCCTACAATGAGCAGTTCTTC. Its protein product is CASRMSGSSYNEQFF.

The table lists this clone with a few counts. The chain couples TRBV7-6 to TRBJ1-2, with D hard to call. CDR1 SGHVS and CDR2 FNYEAQ come from the germline V gene. The CDR3 loop spans 16 amino acids. V gave up 1 base and J gave up 0 bases, with 12 bases separating them. In DNA form, the CDR3 reads TGTGCCAGCAGCTTAGAAAGCGGGTACTCTAACTATGGCTACACCTTC. This encodes CASSLESGYSNYGYTF.